These 17 T cell receptor beta chains were sequenced from one sample in a study of cytomegalovirus exposure and HLA in healthy donors (dated by TCRdb to 2016 to 2017). Library preparation employed the immunoSEQ multiplex PCR assay. A mixture of 60 forward primers for TCR Vbeta segments and 13 reverse primers for TCR Jbeta segments was used in the multiplex PCR. TCRdb's version of the immuneACCESS table is confined to in-frame rearrangements and falls short of the full clone set. An unresolved V gene accounts for under half of the shortfall where checked; the remainder is of unknown origin. In all, the sample holds approximately 160,000 clones, and 82% of those were seen once. The top ten clonotypes cover less than 1% of the sample. The sequencing input was PBMCs. Every receptor here comes from a girl aged 2 to 10 in good health and CMV-seropositive.

The chain joins TRBV10-1 to TRBJ2-2; D is unresolved. The V end lost 0 bases, the J end lost 8 bases, and 7 bases lay between the germline ends. The CDR3 is made up of 13 amino acids. Per the germline V gene, CDR1 is WNHNN and CDR2 is SYGVQD (reference sequence). For the CDR3, the DNA is TGCGCCAGCAGTGAGTCCATCGGGGGGGAGCTGTTTTTT. It yields the protein CASSESIGGELFF.

The V call is TRBV7-9, the J call TRBJ1-3; D is perhaps TRBD1 (5 bases). This CDR3 is 15 amino acids long. V was clipped by 4 bases and J by 7 bases, with 17 bases between them. CDR1 and CDR2 from the germline V gene are SEHNR and FQNEAQ (reference sequence). CDR3 DNA sequence: TGTGCCAGCAGCTCCCCGTTAGACAGTAGCAACACCATATATTTT. Protein: CASSSPLDSSNTIYF.

This chain joins TRBV4-1 and TRBJ2-3; 8 bases agree with TRBD1. The CDR3 contains 16 residues. CDR1 and CDR2 from the germline V gene are MGHRA and YSYEKL. Trimming at V came to 1 base and at J to 3 bases, leaving 6 bases not matched to a gene. The CDR3 region has the DNA TGCGCCAGCAGCCAAGGAGGGACAGGCAGAACAGATACGCAGTATTTT. It yields the protein CASSQGGTGRTDTQYF.

With regard to this clone: At the DNA level, this CDR3 is encoded by other sequences in the same sample as well. The V call is TRBV5-1, the J call TRBJ2-7, with TRBD2 as a possible D gene (5 bases). The CDR3 covers 14 residues. The V and J ends lost 0 bases and 1 base respectively, with 8 bases between them. CDR1 is SGHRS and CDR2 is YFSETQ in the germline V gene. The CDR3 nucleotides are TGCGCCAGCAGCTTGGGTGGCGGGTCCTACGAGCAGTACTTC. This gives the protein CASSLGGGSYEQYF.

The rearrangement links TRBV30 to TRBJ1-2, with TRBD1 matching over 7 bases. This CDR3 contains 13 residues. V lost 1 base and J lost 5; bases outside the gene matches: 4. Per the germline V gene, CDR1 is GTSNPN and CDR2 is SVGIG (reference sequence). CDR3 nucleotides: TGTGCCTGGAGTGAGGGGGCAGGGTATGGCTACACCTTC. Translation gives CAWSEGAGYGYTF.

The genes are TRBV11-2 and TRBJ2-7; 7 positions match TRBD1. Germline CDR1 is SGHAT and CDR2 is FQNNGV. With 5 bases clipped from V and 7 bases from J, the junction kept 14 bases outside the gene matches. This CDR3 has 15 residues. The DNA of the CDR3 is TGTGCCAGCAGCGTAAAGGGGCACAGGGGTTCGGAGCAGTACTTC. Protein: CASSVKGHRGSEQYF.

The chain couples TRBV30 to TRBJ2-5; D uncertain. Per the germline V gene, CDR1 is GTSNPN and CDR2 is SVGIG (reference sequence). V lost 2 bases, J lost 1 base, and 14 bases lay in between. This CDR3 has 15 amino acids. CDR3 nucleotides: TGTGCCTGGAGTAGTCTTGGGCGCTTCCAAGAGACCCAGTACTTC. It translates to CAWSSLGRFQETQYF. The whole variable domain, filled in from reference TRBV30 and TRBJ2-5, reads SQTIHQWPATLVQPVGSPLSLECTVEGTSNPNLYWYRQAAGRGLQLLFYSVGIGQISSEVPQNLSASRPQDRQFILSSKKLLLSDSGFYLCAWSSLGRFQETQYFGPGTRLLVL.

V and J are TRBV6-5 and TRBJ2-7, with D possibly being TRBD2 (6 bases). Germline CDR1 MNHEY, CDR2 SVGAGI. V was cut by 2 bases and J by 2 bases, with 10 bases left in between. There are 14 residues in the CDR3. In nucleotides, the CDR3 is TGTGCCAGCAGTTACGCCAGCGGGCCCTACGAGCAGTACTTC. It is translated as CASSYASGPYEQYF.

The rearrangement links TRBV27 to TRBJ2-5, with TRBD2 matching 8 bases. J lost 1 base, V lost 6 bases, and 10 bases had no gene match. Germline V CDR1 and CDR2: MNHEY, SMNVEV (reference sequence). CDR3 size: 16 residues. This chain's CDR3 is CASRRALAGRQETQYF. CDR3 sequence (DNA): TGTGCCAGCAGAAGGGCTTTAGCGGGGCGCCAAGAGACCCAGTACTTC.

V and J are TRBV10-3 and TRBJ2-7; TRBD2 agrees at 16 bases. The junction had 5 bases not matched to a gene; V was cut back by 8 bases and J by 1 base. Looked up from germline, CDR1 is ENHRY and CDR2 is SYGVKD. This CDR3 has 16 amino acids. The CDR3 nucleotides read TGTGCCATCGCCGGGACTAGCGGGAGGGCATCCTACGAGCAGTACTTC. Its protein is CAIAGTSGRASYEQYF.

DNA for the CDR3: TGCGCCAGACGTGGGACTAGCCTAAACACCGGGGAGCTGTTTTTT. This translates into CARRGTSLNTGELFF. The chain carries TRBV5-1 and TRBJ2-2, with 9 bases matching TRBD2. The CDR3 runs to 15 residues. V lost 8 bases to trimming and J lost 2 bases; unmatched junction nucleotides: 7. Germline V CDR1 and CDR2: SGHRS, YFSETQ.

The V gene is TRBV9, the J gene TRBJ2-1, with 8 positions matching TRBD2. In germline, CDR1 is SGDLS, CDR2 YYNGEE. CDR3 size: 16 residues. With 0 bases clipped from V and 3 bases from J, the junction kept 5 bases outside the gene matches. The chain's CDR3 is CASSVAGGEGYNEQFF. The DNA for the CDR3 is TGTGCCAGCAGCGTAGCCGGGGGGGAGGGCTACAATGAGCAGTTCTTC.

The gene calls are TRBV5-8 and TRBJ1-5, with TRBD1 matching 7 bases. Per the germline V gene, CDR1 is SGHTS and CDR2 is YDEGEE. Trimming removed 2 bases from V and 1 base from J; junction bases left unmatched: 3. This CDR3 has 15 residues. The CDR3 loop reads CASSFRQGSNQPQHF. The CDR3 DNA sequence: TGTGCCAGCAGCTTTCGACAGGGCAGCAATCAGCCCCAGCATTTT.

This clone was seen more than once but under ten times. The gene calls are TRBV6-5 and TRBJ1-1; D gene ambiguous. The V gene lost 5 bases and the J gene lost 11 bases, with 12 bases spanning the gap. The germline V gene has CDR1 MNHEY and CDR2 SVGAGI. This CDR3 region has 11 residues. The CDR3 DNA reads TGTGCCAGCAGTACCGGGCGAGGGGCTTTCTTT. Translating it yields CASSTGRGAFF.

This chain connects TRBV19 to TRBJ1-4, with D uncertain. Germline assignment: CDR1 LNHDA and CDR2 SQIVND (reference sequence). This CDR3 spans 14 amino acids. V was clipped by 7 bases and J by 7 bases, with 16 bases between them. CDR3 loop: CASKMGGVGEKLFF. In DNA form, the CDR3 reads TGTGCCAGTAAAATGGGAGGCGTCGGTGAAAAACTGTTTTTT.

CDR3 residues: CASSPCPGDRVGQPQHF. CDR3 sequence (DNA): TGTGCCAGCAGTCCGTGTCCCGGGGACAGGGTGGGGCAGCCCCAGCATTTT. The rearrangement uses TRBV25-1 and TRBJ1-5; TRBD1 aligns across 9 bases. In germline, CDR1 is MGHDK, CDR2 SYGVNS. The length of the CDR3 is 17 residues. The V segment lost 5 bases and the J segment 7 bases; nucleotides outside the gene matches: 15.

The chain employs TRBV7-9 and TRBJ2-2; D unresolved. There are 13 residues in the CDR3. With 4 bases removed from V and 1 base from J, the gap between germline ends came to 4 bases. From germline, CDR1 is SEHNR and CDR2 FQNEAQ (reference sequence). CDR3 residues: CASSSLNTGELFF. As DNA, the CDR3 is TGTGCCAGCAGCTCATTGAACACCGGGGAGCTGTTTTTT.